These T cell receptor beta chains were read from a single sample in a study of Graves' ophthalmopathy and Graves' hyperthyroidism. MiXCR was run by TCRdb on the multiplex PCR reads, yielding one entry per CDR3 protein. The sample consists of about 370,000 distinct CDR3 sequences, roughly 17% of them appearing once. What was sequenced was peripheral blood. The receptors stem from an adult woman with stable Graves' hyperthyroidism. The CDR3 runs from the conserved cysteine through the conserved F or W. D genes are given only for firm matches. Expanded clones get a size class; other rows say once, few or many, or leave the size out.

V	D	J	size	DNA	CDR3
TRBV20-1	-	TRBJ2-2	many	TGCAGTGCTAGAGATCCCACTAGTGGCACCGGGGAGCTGTTTTTT	CSARDPTSGTGELFF
TRBV9	TRBD2	TRBJ2-2	-	TGTGCCAGCAGCGTGCGTCTAGCGGAGAACACCGGGGAGCTGTTTTTT	CASSVRLAENTGELFF
TRBV5-1	-	TRBJ2-3	many	TGCGCCAGCAGCTTGGAGGGCGGACTTAGCACAGATACGCAGTATTTT	CASSLEGGLSTDTQYF
TRBV5-1	TRBD1	TRBJ2-3	many	TGCGCCAGCAGCTCCCAGGGGGCTAGCACAGATACGCAGTATTTT	CASSSQGASTDTQYF
TRBV11-2	-	TRBJ2-3	-	TGTGCCAGCAGCTTAGATCACACAGATACGCAGTATTTT	CASSLDHTDTQYF
TRBV12-3/TRBV12-4	-	TRBJ1-5	many	TGTGCCAGCAGTTTCGGCAATAACAATCAGCCCCAGCATTTT	CASSFGNNNQPQHF
TRBV28	-	TRBJ2-7	-	TGTGCCAGCAGTTTCGTCCGGGATGGGGAACAAACAAGCTCCTACGAGCAGTACTTC	CASSFVRDGEQTSSYEQYF
TRBV11-1	TRBD2	TRBJ2-5	many	TGTGCCAGCAGCGCCGAACTAGCGGGAGGGCCGGAGACCCAGTACTTC	CASSAELAGGPETQYF
TRBV4-3	TRBD2	TRBJ2-7	many	TGCGCCAGCAGCCAAGATATCACTAGCGGGAGCCACGAGCAGTACTTC	CASSQDITSGSHEQYF
TRBV7-2	-	TRBJ1-6	many	TGTGCCAGCAGCTTAATGAATTCACCCCTCCACTTT	CASSLMNSPLHF
TRBV3-1	TRBD1	TRBJ1-1	many	TGTGCCAGTGAGAACAGGGGGGCGTACACTGAAGCTTTCTTT	CASENRGAYTEAFF
TRBV12-3/TRBV12-4	-	TRBJ1-2	many	TGTGCCAGCAGCCCGCCGGGGAGGAACTATGGCTACACCTTC	CASSPPGRNYGYTF
TRBV20-1	-	TRBJ2-5	many	TGCAGTGCTAGAGATAGGGACTTCTCTCAAGAGACCCAGTACTTC	CSARDRDFSQETQYF
TRBV15	-	TRBJ1-5	many	TGTGCCACCAGCACCGACCGGGGGTGGGGTAAGCCCCAGCATTTT	CATSTDRGWGKPQHF
TRBV6-5	TRBD2	TRBJ2-2	many	TGTGCCAGCAGTTTCTTAGCGGGAACAACCGGGGAGCTGTTTTTT	CASSFLAGTTGELFF
TRBV5-1	TRBD1	TRBJ2-7	many	TGCGCCAGCAGCTTGGATGGGGACAGTTTGGGAGAGCAGTACTTC	CASSLDGDSLGEQYF
TRBV2	-	TRBJ2-7	many	TGTGCCAGCAGCGCCCGACTGATACCCTTGGGCGAGCAGTACTTC	CASSARLIPLGEQYF
TRBV29-1	TRBD1	TRBJ2-5	many	TGCAGCGTTGAGGGACAGGGAGGGACCCAGTACTTC	CSVEGQGGTQYF
TRBV27	-	TRBJ2-7	many	TGTGCCAGCAGTTTTGGTCCGGTGCAGGGCTACGAGCAGTACTTC	CASSFGPVQGYEQYF
TRBV7-3	-	TRBJ2-7	-	TGTGCCAGCAGCTTTTCGTCAGGGGCCCCCCACGAGCTGTACTTC	CASSFSSGAPHELYF
TRBV19	-	TRBJ1-1	-	TGTGCCAGTAGTATGACAACCATGAACACTGAAGCTTTCTTT	CASSMTTMNTEAFF
TRBV20-1	-	TRBJ2-7	many	TGCAGCTCCGGAATTCAGATCCCCTACGAGCAGTACTTC	CSSGIQIPYEQYF
TRBV12-3/TRBV12-4	-	TRBJ2-7	many	TGTGCCAGCAGTTTGGTTCTCTACGAGCAGTACTTC	CASSLVLYEQYF
TRBV6-5	-	TRBJ1-6	-	TGTGCCAGCAGTTACGAGGTCACAAATAATTCACCCCTCCACTTT	CASSYEVTNNSPLHF
TRBV19	-	TRBJ2-5	many	TGTGCCAGTAGTATAGATGCCAGCCAAGAGACCCAGTACTTC	CASSIDASQETQYF
TRBV14	-	TRBJ1-1	many	TGTGCCAGCAGCGACTACGGGGGGTTTGTAGCTTTCTTT	CASSDYGGFVAFF
TRBV19	-	TRBJ1-1	many	TGTGCCAGTAGTACCCGCCGAAGACAGCCCACTGAAGCTTTCTTT	CASSTRRRQPTEAFF
TRBV6-2/TRBV6-3	TRBD1	TRBJ1-1	-	TGTGCCAGCTCTCGGACAGGGGAATCTAGTGAAGCTTTCTTT	CASSRTGESSEAFF
TRBV20-1	-	TRBJ2-5	many	TGCAGTGCACTCCCTGCGACCGAAGAGACCCAGTACTTC	CSALPATEETQYF
TRBV28	TRBD1	TRBJ1-5	many	TGTGCCAGCAGTCGACTCGATTTAACGACAGGGGCATACCTAGGCCAGCCCCAGCATTTT	CASSRLDLTTGAYLGQPQHF